The rows below give T cell receptor beta chains drawn from one sample of a study of blood T cell repertoires in COVID-19. Sequencing used immunoSEQ multiplex PCR; TCRdb keeps in-frame clones, though not all of them. The table records approximately 210,000 clones, around 88% of them present only once. The sequenced sample consisted of PBMCs or T cells enriched from blood (not recorded which). These receptors were taken from a woman between 50 and 59 years old with acute COVID-19. CDR3s include the opening cysteine and the closing phenylalanine or tryptophan. D genes are given only for firm matches. Expanded clones get a size class; other rows say once, few or many, or leave the size out.

TRBJ2-7 TRBV9 TRBD2 - CASSDGLAGALYEQYF TGTGCCAGCAGCGACGGACTAGCGGGAGCTCTCTACGAGCAGTACTTC
TRBJ2-5 TRBV4-2 TRBD2 - CASSQEPRLAGGAETQYF TGTGCCAGCAGCCAAGAACCCCGACTAGCGGGAGGAGCAGAGACCCAGTACTTC
TRBJ1-4 TRBV4-1 - - CASSQDPGREKLFF TGCGCCAGCAGCCAAGACCCCGGGAGGGAAAAACTGTTTTTT
TRBJ2-4 TRBV7-3 - - CASSLTTPRREQRNIQYF TGTGCCAGCAGCTTAACTACGCCGAGACGGGAACAGAGAAACATTCAGTACTTC
TRBJ2-1 TRBV3-1/TRBV3-2 - once CASSQDASPGNEQFF TGTGCCAGCAGCCAAGATGCGAGTCCGGGGAATGAGCAGTTCTTC
TRBJ1-6 TRBV28 - - CASRPKAAANSPLHF TGTGCCAGCAGGCCAAAGGCGGCAGCTAATTCACCCCTCCACTTT
TRBJ1-2 TRBV7-8 TRBD1 once CASSIWTGLGYGYTF TGTGCCAGCAGCATCTGGACAGGGCTGGGGTATGGCTACACCTTC
TRBJ2-3 TRBV19 - - CASKGLATDTQYF TGTGCCAGTAAGGGGCTAGCGACAGATACGCAGTATTTT
TRBJ2-3 TRBV27 TRBD2 - CASPPGTSVGDTQYF TGTGCCAGCCCCCCCGGGACTAGCGTTGGAGATACGCAGTATTTT
TRBJ2-1 TRBV3-1/TRBV3-2 TRBD2 - CASSQDQRGHNEQFF TGTGCCAGCAGCCAAGATCAGCGGGGGCACAATGAGCAGTTCTTC
TRBJ2-5 TRBV28 - - CASSLPGETQYF TGTGCCAGCAGTTTACCCGGGGAGACCCAGTACTTC
TRBJ2-7 TRBV11-2 - few CASSSLDEQYF TGTGCCAGCAGCTCTCTAGACGAGCAGTACTTC
TRBJ2-7 TRBV28 TRBD2 - CASSLLAGVGEQYF TGTGCCAGCAGTTTATTAGCGGGAGTAGGTGAGCAGTACTTC
TRBJ1-4 TRBV6-5 - - CASSYSMRSNEKLFF TGTGCCAGCAGTTACTCGATGCGGTCCAATGAAAAACTGTTTTTT
TRBJ2-7 TRBV18 - - CASSPPQRSYEQYF TGTGCCAGCTCACCACCGCAGAGGAGTTACGAGCAGTACTTC
TRBJ2-5 TRBV5-1 - - CASSEGLGGETQYF TGCGCCAGCAGTGAGGGCCTAGGTGGGGAGACCCAGTACTTC
TRBJ2-5 TRBV7-2 TRBD2 - CASSFGASGRARGTQYF TGTGCCAGCAGCTTCGGGGCTAGCGGGAGGGCCAGGGGGACCCAGTACTTC
TRBJ1-5 TRBV6-5 TRBD1 - CASRGTAYSNQPQHF TGTGCCAGCAGGGGGACAGCTTATAGCAATCAGCCCCAGCATTTT
TRBJ2-1 TRBV2 TRBD2 - CASLAGGPSEQFF TGTGCCAGCCTGGCGGGAGGGCCGAGTGAGCAGTTCTTC
TRBJ1-2 TRBV27 - few CASSLPGQPYGYTF TGTGCCAGCAGTCTCCCCGGACAGCCCTATGGCTACACCTTC
TRBJ2-2 TRBV30 - - CAWSVRGKGTGELFF TGTGCCTGGAGTGTACGCGGGAAAGGGACCGGGGAGCTGTTTTTT
TRBJ1-1 TRBV5-1 - - CASSLGQAFEAFF TGCGCCAGCAGCTTGGGACAGGCTTTCGAAGCTTTCTTT
TRBJ1-4 TRBV9 TRBD1 - CASSARTGGFEKLFF TGTGCCAGCAGCGCCAGGACAGGGGGCTTTGAAAAACTGTTTTTT